The present TCR beta chain was sequenced within a study of cytomegalovirus exposure and HLA in healthy donors. The CDR3 is 15 residues long. The germline V gene has CDR1 KGHSH and CDR2 LQKENI. V was clipped by 5 bases and J by 0 bases, with 13 bases between them. This clone is labeled medium-sized. Data came from immunoSEQ multiplex PCR; TCRdb stores just in-frame clones and leaves some out. The sample holds tens of thousands of clones; approximately 94% are singletons and the top ten take 3.2%. Sequencing was performed on PBMCs. This chain joins TRBV18 and TRBJ1-1, with D tentatively TRBD1 (6 bases). The TCR sequence derives from a woman under 30 in good health and CMV-seropositive. The CDR3 here is CASSLGSGVNTEAFF. The CDR3 DNA sequence: TGTGCCAGCTCATTGGGGTCAGGGGTGAACACTGAAGCTTTCTTT.